Detailed here is one T cell receptor beta chain. Its antigen is undetermined. V lost 0 bases and J lost 4, with 10 bases in between. Per the germline V gene, CDR1 is MGHRA and CDR2 is YSYEKL. This CDR3 has 15 residues. The method was immunoSEQ multiplex PCR; TCRdb's version includes in-frame clones alone and lacks a portion of them. The profile shows 37,000 or so clones, less than 85% of them singletons. The data were taken from a study of CD4 T cells in relation to SARS-CoV-2 and coronaviruses. Study in general: ViraFEST: approximately 10-day antigen culture of PBMCs, then TCR beta CDR3 sequencing. Shared crossreactive spike epitopes were mapped to their HLA restriction.

Fewer than 1.2 x 10^5 naive or memory CD4+ cells were cultured with CEF peptides for about 10 days. Findings and limits, study-wide: Crossreactive clones expanded significantly less to SARS-CoV-2 than monoreactive clones.

V and J are TRBV4-1 and TRBJ2-1; D possibly corresponds to TRBD2 (5 bases). Sequenced sample: naive CD4+ T cells from PBMCs, cultured in vitro. The subset was: naive CD4+ T cells isolated by negative enrichment. This receptor was obtained from an adult with COVID-19. CDR3 region: CASSQDFRGYNEQFF. CDR3 nucleotide sequence: TGCGCCAGCAGCCAAGATTTCCGGGGTTACAATGAGCAGTTCTTC.